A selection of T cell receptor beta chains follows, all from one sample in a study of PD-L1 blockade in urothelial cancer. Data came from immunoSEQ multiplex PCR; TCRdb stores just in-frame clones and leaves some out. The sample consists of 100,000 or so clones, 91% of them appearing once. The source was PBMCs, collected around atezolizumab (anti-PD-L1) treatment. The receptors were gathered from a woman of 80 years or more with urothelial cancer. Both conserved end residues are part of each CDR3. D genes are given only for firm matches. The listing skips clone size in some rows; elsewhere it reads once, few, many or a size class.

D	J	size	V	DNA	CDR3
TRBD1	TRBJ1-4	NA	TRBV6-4	TGTGCCAGCAGTCCCGGGACAGAGAATGAAAAACTGTTTTTT	CASSPGTENEKLFF
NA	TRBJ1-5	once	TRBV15	TGTGCCACCAGCAGAGCTCGTCTTAGCAATCAGCCCCAGCATTTT	CATSRARLSNQPQHF
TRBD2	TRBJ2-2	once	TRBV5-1	TGCGCCAGCCTAGCGGGAGTAGGCACCGGGGAGCTGTTTTTT	CASLAGVGTGELFF
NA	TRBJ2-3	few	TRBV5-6	TGTGCCAGCAGCCCCGGGACTTCTAGCCGTCCTAGCACAGATACGCAGTATTTT	CASSPGTSSRPSTDTQYF
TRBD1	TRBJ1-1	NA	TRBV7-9	TGTGCCAGCAGCAAGGGACAGGGGGCACTCATTGAAGCTTTCTTT	CASSKGQGALIEAFF
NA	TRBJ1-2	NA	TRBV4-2	TGTGCCAGCAGCCAAGGGCTAGGTGGGAGTATGTTGGGCTACACCTTC	CASSQGLGGSMLGYTF
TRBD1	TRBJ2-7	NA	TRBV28	TGTGCCAGCAGCCCGGACAGGGTGATGGACGAGCAGTACTTC	CASSPDRVMDEQYF
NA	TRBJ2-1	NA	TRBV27	TGTGCCAGCAGGGGGGCTGAGACTAGCTATCGCAATGAGCAGTTCTTC	CASRGAETSYRNEQFF
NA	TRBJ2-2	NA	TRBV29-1	TGCAGCGTCGATGGACTAATGGGGAACACCGGGGAGCTGTTTTTT	CSVDGLMGNTGELFF
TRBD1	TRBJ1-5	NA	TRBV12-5	TGTGCTAGTGGACGGGACAGGGCGGTGAACCAGCCCCAGCATTTT	CASGRDRAVNQPQHF
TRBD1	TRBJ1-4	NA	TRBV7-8	TGTGCCAGCAGCCGCGGGACAGGGGGCTTTTTAGGCGAAAAACTGTTTTTT	CASSRGTGGFLGEKLFF
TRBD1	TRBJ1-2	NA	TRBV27	TGTGCCAGCAGTTACCAGTCCGGGACAGGCTATGGCTACACCTTC	CASSYQSGTGYGYTF
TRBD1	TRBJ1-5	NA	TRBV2	TGTGCCAGCACTCCAGGGGGAAGGAATCAGCCCCAGCATTTT	CASTPGGRNQPQHF
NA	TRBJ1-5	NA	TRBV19	TGTGCCAGTAGTCAGGGAAGGGTGGATCAGCCCCAGCATTTT	CASSQGRVDQPQHF
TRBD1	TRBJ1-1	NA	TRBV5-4	TGTGCCAGCAGCTTGCAGGGACAGGCCATAACGGATTTCTTT	CASSLQGQAITDFF
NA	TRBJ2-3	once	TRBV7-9	TGTGCCAGCAGCTCCCCCGGGGGTCGGACCACAGATACGCAGTATTTT	CASSSPGGRTTDTQYF
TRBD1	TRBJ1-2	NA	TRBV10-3	TGTGCCATCAGTGAGTGGTTGATGAGACAGGGGGACTATGGCTACACCTTC	CAISEWLMRQGDYGYTF
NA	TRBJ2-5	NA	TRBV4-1	TGCGCCAGCAGCCGACTAGTGTTCGAGACCCAGTACTTC	CASSRLVFETQYF
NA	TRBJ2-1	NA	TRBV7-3	TGTGCCAGCAGCCCCCACGGGGAATACAATGAGCAGTTCTTC	CASSPHGEYNEQFF
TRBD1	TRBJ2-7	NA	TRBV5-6	TGTGCCAGCAGGGAGGCGGACAGGGGCCTAACCTACGAGCAGTACTTC	CASREADRGLTYEQYF
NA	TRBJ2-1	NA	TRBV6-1	TGTGCCAGCAGTTTCAACAGGGTTGTCGGTGATGAGCAGTTCTTC	CASSFNRVVGDEQFF
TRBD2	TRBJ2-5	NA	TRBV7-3	TGTGCCAGCAGCCCTGGCGGCGGGGGAGAGACCCAGTACTTC	CASSPGGGGETQYF
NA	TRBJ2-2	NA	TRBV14	TGTGCCAGCAGCCAAGTCTTTACCGGGGAGCTGTTTTTT	CASSQVFTGELFF
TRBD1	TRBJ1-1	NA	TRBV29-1	TGCAGCCACATAAGGACAGGGAGAACTGAAGCTTTCTTT	CSHIRTGRTEAFF
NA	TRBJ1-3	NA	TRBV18	TGTGCCAGCTCTGCGGGAAACACCATATATTTT	CASSAGNTIYF
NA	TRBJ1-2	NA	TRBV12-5	TGTGCTAGTGGTTCCGAAATCCGGGTATCGAATCCGGGCTATGGCTACACCTTC	CASGSEIRVSNPGYGYTF